One and the same sample provided the 27 T cell receptor beta chains below, sequenced in a study of beta chain features in type 1 diabetes. Whole-study results and caveats: Researchers report that Type 1 diabetes patients had moderately but significantly shorter TCRB CDR3s across all four CD4+ subsets.

Their recognized antigens are unknown. Sequencing targeted expressed TCRB transcripts, as all isolated RNA had been reverse transcribed. The data were produced by immunoSEQ multiplex PCR, yet TCRdb's version contains in-frame clones alone and is incomplete. The sample records under 350,000 clones, around an eighth being singletons. The specimen sequenced was naive CD4+ T cells from blood. The source is a man aged 25 to 45 with type 1 diabetes.

Only a few counts were recorded for this clone. The J gene is TRBJ1-2, the V gene TRBV30; the D gene is possibly TRBD1 (6 bases). This CDR3 comprises 11 residues. Germline CDR1 is GTSNPN and CDR2 is SVGIG (reference sequence). The ends were cut back, 1 base at V and 6 bases at J, with 6 bases in the middle. CDR3 loop: CAWSGQDGYTF. The CDR3 bases are TGTGCCTGGAGTGGACAGGATGGCTACACCTTC.

The genes are TRBV5-6 and TRBJ2-7; 8 bases are shared with TRBD1. This CDR3 contains 13 residues. Germline V lookup: CDR1 SGHDT, CDR2 YYEEEE. The trim removed 4 bases at V and 4 bases at J, leaving 4 bases unmatched. The CDR3 loop reads CASSRQGLYEQYF. In DNA form, the CDR3 reads TGTGCCAGCAGCCGACAGGGGCTATACGAGCAGTACTTC.

J is TRBJ2-5 and V is TRBV19; TRBD2 aligns across 10 bases. The CDR3 has 16 amino acids. V dropped 6 bases and J dropped 4; count of bases not matched to a gene: 11. CDR1 LNHDA and CDR2 SQIVND come from the germline V gene (reference sequence). The CDR3 DNA reads as TGTGCCAGTAGCGGACTAGCGGACGTGACGGGAGAGACCCAGTACTTC. Amino acid sequence: CASSGLADVTGETQYF. Based on the CDR3 plus reference TRBV19 and TRBJ2-5, the full variable domain is DGGITQSPKYLFRKEGQNVTLSCEQNLNHDAMYWYRQDPGQGLRLIYYSQIVNDFQKGDIAEGYSVSREKKESFPLTVTSAQKNPTAFYLCASSGLADVTGETQYFGPGTRLLVL.

The chain carries TRBV4-3 and TRBJ1-5; possibly TRBD1 for D (6 bases). This CDR3 is 14 amino acids long. The V and J ends lost 5 bases and 4 bases respectively, with 12 bases between them. Germline loops: CDR1 LGHNA, CDR2 YSLEER. The CDR3 sequence is CASSAGQGNQPQHF. The CDR3 DNA sequence: TGCGCCAGCAGCGCCGGGCAGGGGAATCAGCCCCAGCATTTT.

Only a few counts were recorded for this clone. The chain joins TRBV30 to TRBJ1-1, with no clear D. The CDR3 is 14 amino acids. Trimming pared 7 bases from V and 0 bases from J, leaving 15 bases between. Germline-derived CDR1 and CDR2 are GTSNPN and SVGIG (reference sequence). The CDR3 is CAYSRGRLNTEAFF. The CDR3 nucleotides read TGTGCCTATTCAAGAGGGCGCTTGAACACTGAAGCTTTCTTT.

This clone was seen a few times. The rearrangement links TRBV5-4 to TRBJ1-2, with 9 bases aligning to TRBD1. This CDR3 comprises 16 residues. With V trimmed by 4 bases and J by 3 bases, 10 bases remained unmatched. Germline lookup yields CDR1 SGHNT and CDR2 YYREEE (reference sequence). The CDR3 DNA follows: TGTGCCAGCAGCGGCCGGGACAGGGCCATCTACTATGGCTACACCTTC. This encodes CASSGRDRAIYYGYTF.

The chain employs TRBV28 and TRBJ2-7; 9 nucleotides line up with TRBD1. Per germline, CDR1 MDHEN and CDR2 SYDVKM. V was pared by 8 bases and J by 4 bases, with 12 bases of the junction left unmatched. The CDR3 is 15 amino acids. CDR3 bases: TGTGCCAGCTGGAGGGGGGGACAGGGTGCGTACGAGCAGTACTTC. This gives the protein CASWRGGQGAYEQYF.

This clone was counted only a few times. This chain links TRBV5-1 with TRBJ2-7; D perhaps matches TRBD2 (5 bases). Germline CDR1 SGHRS, CDR2 YFSETQ. The V gene lost 7 bases and the J gene lost 3 bases, with 14 bases spanning the gap. This CDR3 has 13 amino acids. This CDR3 reads CASRVGEFYEQYF. The CDR3 coding sequence is TGCGCCAGCCGGGTCGGGGAGTTCTACGAGCAGTACTTC.

The rearrangement links TRBV27 to TRBJ2-7; TRBD1 matches at 8 bases. The CDR3 totals 13 residues. After removal of 5 bases from V and 11 bases from J, the junction contained 11 bases not matched to a gene. From germline, CDR1 is MNHEY and CDR2 SMNVEV (reference sequence). The CDR3 is CASSLNYGTGKYF. The CDR3 coding sequence is TGTGCCAGCAGTCTGAACTACGGGACAGGAAAGTACTTC.

This clone showed up just a few times. The rearrangement uses TRBV4-2 and TRBJ2-1; D is possibly TRBD1 (6 bases). The CDR3 loop spans 17 amino acids. Trimming cost V 4 bases and J 3 bases, with 19 bases left between them. Germline V CDR1 and CDR2: LGHNA, YNFKEQ. The CDR3 bases are TGTGCCAGCAGCCGTAAACAGGGCGCCTCAGTCTACAATGAGCAGTTCTTC. Translation gives CASSRKQGASVYNEQFF.

This sequence joins TRBV6-6 and TRBJ2-7, with unresolved D. Trimming shortened V by 6 bases and J by 6 bases, and 12 bases separated the two germline ends. The germline gives CDR1 MNHNY, CDR2 SVGAGI (reference sequence). This CDR3 is 12 amino acids long. Here the CDR3 reads CASSPVSSEQYF. The CDR3 nucleotides are TGTGCCAGCAGCCCCGTATCGAGCGAGCAGTACTTC.

The DNA for the CDR3 is TGTGCCAGCAGTTTATCGACGGGACTAGCGGGAGTGGGCGAGCAGTTCTTC. This sequence encodes CASSLSTGLAGVGEQFF. The chain uses TRBV28 and TRBJ2-1, with 14 bases lining up with TRBD2. Germline trimming cut 1 base from V and 10 bases from J; bases unmatched to any gene: 9. The CDR3 sequence is 17 residues long. Germline V CDR1 and CDR2: MDHEN, SYDVKM.

In its sample, this clone was seen a few times. The chain links TRBV5-4 to TRBJ2-7; no definite D call. The CDR3 covers 14 residues. V lost 0 bases to trimming and J lost 3 bases, with 10 bases between them. The germline V gene has CDR1 SGHNT and CDR2 YYREEE (reference sequence). DNA of the CDR3: TGTGCCAGCAGCTTGGCCGCCGGTTTCTACGAGCAGTACTTC. Translated, it gives CASSLAAGFYEQYF.

This clone was found a few times. The chain uses TRBV28 and TRBJ1-5; D may be TRBD1 (5 bases). The germline CDR1 and CDR2 sequences are MDHEN and SYDVKM. The CDR3 runs to 16 residues. V shed 5 bases and J shed 6 bases, with 20 bases lying between them. As DNA, the CDR3 is TGTGCCAGCAGTCCCCGGGGGAGGGGACTAATTCAGCCCCAGCATTTT. The encoded protein is CASSPRGRGLIQPQHF.

J is TRBJ2-5 and V is TRBV29-1, with TRBD2 matching over 16 bases. TRBJ2-7 explains the end of the DNA better; the J call may be wrong. The CDR3 runs 15 residues. Germline-derived CDR1 and CDR2 are SQVTM and ANQGSEA. This CDR3 reads CSVGLAGGPGNEQYF. CDR3 nucleotides: TGCAGCGTGGGACTAGCGGGAGGGCCAGGGAACGAGCAGTACTTC.

The gene calls are TRBV5-4 and TRBJ2-7; 7 nucleotides match TRBD1. Losses at the gene ends were 5 bases for V and 0 bases for J; bases not matched to a gene: 5. The CDR3 loop spans 14 amino acids. Germline CDR1 is SGHNT and CDR2 is YYREEE (reference sequence). CDR3 nucleotides: TGTGCCAGCAGAGACAGGGCGAGCTCCTACGAGCAGTACTTC. Its protein product is CASRDRASSYEQYF.

As to this clone: The junction differs from germline at one of its ends, possibly a read error. This chain links TRBV5-4 with TRBJ2-3; 10 bases are a match to TRBD1. Germline V gene data show CDR1 as SGHNT and CDR2 as YYREEE (reference sequence). The CDR3 consists of 14 residues. The CDR3 is CASSYDRGRDTQYF. DNA for the CDR3: TGCGCCAGCAGCTACGACAGGGGGCGAGATACGCAGTATTTT.

This rearrangement joins TRBV28 to TRBJ2-1; a possible D gene is TRBD2 (6 bases). The CDR3 is made up of 14 amino acids. Germline V gene data show CDR1 as MDHEN and CDR2 as SYDVKM. Deletions cut 3 bases from V and 7 bases from J, with 13 bases between. The CDR3 sequence: CASSLGGTINEQFF. DNA of the CDR3: TGTGCCAGCAGTTTGGGCGGGACGATAAATGAGCAGTTCTTC.

This clone turned up a few times. The chain uses TRBV25-1 and TRBJ2-3; TRBD2 aligns across 8 bases. After removal of 9 bases from V and 3 bases from J, the junction contained 5 bases not matched to a gene. From germline, CDR1 is MGHDK and CDR2 SYGVNS. The CDR3 has 13 residues. CDR3 bases: TGTGCCAGAGGAGCGGGAGAAACAGATACGCAGTATTTT. Translation gives CARGAGETDTQYF.

The rearrangement uses TRBV14 and TRBJ2-1, with 14 positions matching TRBD2. CDR1 is SGHDN, CDR2 FVKESK, per germline. V shed 4 bases and J 3 bases; nucleotides not matched to a gene: 8. The CDR3 runs 18 residues. This chain's CDR3 is CASSRPGLAGAIYNEQFF. The CDR3 nucleotides are TGTGCCAGCAGCCGCCCGGGACTAGCGGGAGCCATCTACAATGAGCAGTTCTTC.

This clone has only a few counts. The chain recombines TRBV7-2 with TRBJ2-1; possible D gene TRBD2, 6 bases. V shed 2 bases and J shed 13 bases, with 18 bases lying between them. The CDR3 sequence is 14 residues long. The germline V gene has CDR1 SGHTA and CDR2 FQGNSA. The CDR3 spells CASSLRGVRTDQFF. In nucleotides, the CDR3 is TGTGCCAGCAGCTTACGCGGGGTAAGGACTGATCAGTTCTTC.

The rearrangement uses TRBV7-8 and TRBJ2-5; TRBD2 matches 7 bases. V gave up 6 bases and J gave up 4 bases; unmatched junction bases: 8. Germline CDR1 SGHVS, CDR2 FQNEAQ. The CDR3 sequence is 14 residues long. The CDR3 region is CASSAAGTTETQYF. For the CDR3, the DNA is TGTGCCAGCAGTGCGGCCGGGACTACAGAGACCCAGTACTTC.

J is TRBJ2-1 and V is TRBV7-3; a possible D gene is TRBD2 (6 bases). Trimming took 0 bases from V and 8 from J, leaving 11 bases between them. Per germline, CDR1 SGHTA and CDR2 FQGTGA. This CDR3 is 14 amino acids long. The CDR3 region has the DNA TGTGCCAGCAGCTTAACTGGGCGGGATTATGAGCAGTTCTTC. Amino acid sequence: CASSLTGRDYEQFF.

The CDR3, as DNA: TGTGCCAGCAGCCCTAGAGAAGGGACAAGATGGACCTACAATGAGCAGTTCTTC. Amino acid sequence: CASSPREGTRWTYNEQFF. The V and J genes are TRBV7-2 and TRBJ2-1; D is possibly TRBD1 (6 bases). Between the trimmed V and J ends, which lost 5 bases and 2 bases, there was a span of 22 bases. Germline loops: CDR1 SGHTA, CDR2 FQGNSA. The CDR3 spans 18 residues.

In this sample, this clone turned up a few times. This sequence joins TRBV27 and TRBJ2-1, with 13 bases identical to TRBD2. Trimming removed 4 bases from V and 5 bases from J; junction bases left unmatched: 5. Germline V gene data show CDR1 as MNHEY and CDR2 as SMNVEV (reference sequence). The CDR3 is 16 residues long. The DNA of the CDR3 is TGTGCCAGCAGTTGGTTGGGGACTAGCGGGAACAATGAGCAGTTCTTC. Translation: CASSWLGTSGNNEQFF.

The chain combines TRBV5-1 with TRBJ2-2, with D perhaps TRBD2 (7 bases). The CDR3 consists of 16 residues. Germline V gene data show CDR1 as SGHRS and CDR2 as YFSETQ. Trimming stripped 0 bases from V and 1 base from J, with 10 bases between. In DNA, the CDR3 is TGCGCCAGCAGCTTGGAGGGGGGGAAGAACACCGGGGAGCTGTTTTTT. Translated, it gives CASSLEGGKNTGELFF.

This clone was seen only a few times. This chain links TRBV28 with TRBJ1-2; TRBD1 aligns across 9 bases. Unmatched junction bases numbered 10, after V lost 6 bases and J lost 8 bases. Germline CDR1 MDHEN, CDR2 SYDVKM. CDR3 length equals 14 residues. Here the CDR3 DNA reads TGTGCCAGCAGCCTATACGACAGGGGGGAAGGCTACACCTTC. The encoded protein is CASSLYDRGEGYTF.